These 30 T cell receptor beta chains were sequenced from one sample in a study of T cells in localized non-small cell lung cancer. This table comes from immunoSEQ multiplex PCR, and its TCRdb copy is limited to in-frame clones, with some not included. Of fewer than 40,000 clones detected, 85% to 90% appear once; the ten largest clones hold roughly 4.2%. The starting material was peripheral blood, obtained before any cancer treatment. Every receptor here comes from a male donor older than 55 with stage III lung adenocarcinoma.

This clone was picked up one time. J is TRBJ2-3 and V is TRBV27; D gene uncertain. V lost 0 bases to trimming and J lost 6 bases, with 13 bases between them. Germline V gives CDR1 MNHEY, CDR2 SMNVEV (reference sequence). The CDR3 extends over 15 amino acids. The CDR3, as DNA: TGTGCCAGCAGTTTATCTTTAAATACTCGGGATACGCAGTATTTT. Protein sequence: CASSLSLNTRDTQYF.

The chain links TRBV28 to TRBJ1-3; perhaps TRBD1 as D (6 bases). The CDR3 sequence is 16 residues long. V lost 3 bases, J lost 1 base, and 13 bases lay in between. The germline CDR1 and CDR2 sequences are MDHEN and SYDVKM. CDR3 in amino acids: CASSLGGPSSGNTIYF. For the CDR3, the DNA is TGTGCCAGCAGTTTGGGGGGCCCCTCTTCTGGAAACACCATATATTTT.

The rearrangement links TRBV9 to TRBJ1-4; D is unclear. Germline values: CDR1 SGDLS, CDR2 YYNGEE. V was shortened by 3 bases and J by 3 bases, with 21 bases between the two germline ends. This CDR3 is 18 amino acids long. CDR3 in amino acids: CASSAITGAAGANEKLFF. For the CDR3, the DNA is TGTGCCAGCAGCGCAATTACTGGAGCTGCTGGCGCTAATGAAAAACTGTTTTTT. Combining the CDR3 with reference TRBV9 and TRBJ1-4 gives the whole variable domain DSGVTQTPKHLITATGQRVTLRCSPRSGDLSVYWYQQSLDQGLQFLIQYYNGEERAKGNILERFSAQQFPDLHSELNLSSLELGDSALYFCASSAITGAAGANEKLFFGSGTQLSVL.

The chain uses TRBV6-1 and TRBJ1-1, with 7 positions matching TRBD1. Germline V lookup: CDR1 MNHNS, CDR2 SASEGT. The length of the CDR3 is 11 residues. V lost 10 bases to trimming and J lost 7 bases; unmatched junction nucleotides: 6. DNA of the CDR3: TGTGCCACCCAGGGGGTCCTTGAAGCTTTCTTT. Translated, it gives CATQGVLEAFF.

V is TRBV6-1 and J is TRBJ1-2; 7 nucleotides align to TRBD1. The CDR3 is made up of 14 amino acids. CDR1 and CDR2 from the germline V gene are MNHNS and SASEGT. J was trimmed by 5 bases and V by 6 bases; bases with no gene match: 9. The CDR3 loop reads CASSPPGQRYGYTF. In DNA, the CDR3 is TGTGCCAGCAGCCCCCCGGGACAGAGGTATGGCTACACCTTC.

This chain joins TRBV7-2 and TRBJ1-5, with D perhaps matching TRBD1 (5 bases). This CDR3 has 17 residues. V gave up 5 bases and J gave up 0 bases, with 17 bases separating them. From germline, CDR1 is SGHTA and CDR2 FQGNSA. The CDR3 DNA follows: TGTGCCAGCAGCGGAAACACAGGTCGATATAGCAATCAGCCCCAGCATTTT. Translating gives CASSGNTGRYSNQPQHF.

The V call is TRBV21-1, the J call TRBJ2-5. TRBV21-1 constitutes a pseudogene. The CDR3 consists of 20 residues. Here the CDR3 reads CASSKEPGARVPSREGTQYF. The CDR3, as DNA: TGTGCCAGCAGCAAAGAGCCCGGGGCTAGGGTCCCCAGTCGAGAGGGGACCCAGTACTTC.

The chain links TRBV19 to TRBJ1-3; the match to TRBD1 covers 7 bases. Germline CDR1 is LNHDA and CDR2 is SQIVND (reference sequence). CDR3 size: 13 residues. The ends lost 6 bases at V and 4 bases at J; junction bases unmatched: 3. This CDR3 reads CASRTGFGNTIYF. In DNA, the CDR3 is TGTGCCAGTAGGACAGGGTTCGGAAACACCATATATTTT. Supplemented by reference TRBV19 and TRBJ1-3, the full variable domain reads DGGITQSPKYLFRKEGQNVTLSCEQNLNHDAMYWYRQDPGQGLRLIYYSQIVNDFQKGDIAEGYSVSREKKESFPLTVTSAQKNPTAFYLCASRTGFGNTIYFGEGSWLTVV.

Regarding this clone: Other DNA sequences of this sample code for an identical CDR3. This sequence joins TRBV18 and TRBJ2-3, with TRBD2 matching over 11 bases. The germline CDR1 and CDR2 sequences are KGHSH and LQKENI. The CDR3 is made up of 17 amino acids. The V segment lost 3 bases and the J segment 7 bases; nucleotides outside the gene matches: 12. In DNA, the CDR3 is TGTGCCAGCTCACCGCCTATATCTAGCGGGAGGACTAATACGCAGTATTTT. Translating it yields CASSPPISSGRTNTQYF.

This clone was recorded once. The CDR3 spells CASSQEDRLFQPQHF. The CDR3, as DNA: TGCGCCAGCAGCCAAGAGGACAGGCTATTTCAGCCCCAGCATTTT. This chain joins TRBV4-1 and TRBJ1-5; 7 nucleotides line up with TRBD1. Germline loops: CDR1 MGHRA, CDR2 YSYEKL. V shed 0 bases and J 6 bases; nucleotides not matched to a gene: 5. The CDR3 is 15 amino acids.

The chain uses TRBV11-1 and TRBJ2-1, with 14 bases aligning to TRBD2. V lost 5 bases to trimming and J lost 4 bases; unmatched junction nucleotides: 4. CDR3 length equals 16 residues. The germline CDR1 and CDR2 sequences are SGHAT and FQDESV (reference sequence). DNA of the CDR3: TGTGCCAGCAGCCGGACTAGCGGGAGGTCGTACAATGAGCAGTTCTTC. Translation: CASSRTSGRSYNEQFF.

This clone was picked up a small number of times. V gene TRBV5-4 combines with J gene TRBJ2-3, with a possible D match to TRBD2 (7 bases). Trimming removed 1 base at V and 6 bases at J, with 15 bases between. Per the germline V gene, CDR1 is SGHNT and CDR2 is YYREEE (reference sequence). The CDR3 contains 15 residues. The CDR3 region has the DNA TGTGCCAGCAGCTTGCGGGGGGCTCCCCGTGATACGCAGTATTTT. Protein product: CASSLRGAPRDTQYF.

This clone has just one count. This chain links TRBV4-1 with TRBJ1-5; D call uncertain. Germline CDR1 is MGHRA and CDR2 is YSYEKL. The CDR3 is 19 residues long. V was shortened by 2 bases and J by 2 bases, with 22 bases between the two germline ends. CDR3 bases: TGCGCCAGCAGCCAACCTTTGGGTAATTATAAAGTGGGCAATCAGCCCCAGCATTTT. Translated, it gives CASSQPLGNYKVGNQPQHF.

V is TRBV7-9 and J is TRBJ1-6; D ambiguous. V lost 4 bases and J 8 bases, leaving 12 bases between the germline ends. The CDR3 is 14 amino acids. Germline CDR1 is SEHNR and CDR2 is FQNEAQ (reference sequence). The CDR3 DNA sequence: TGTGCCAGCAGCTATAGCGGGATGGATTCACCCCTCCACTTT. Protein: CASSYSGMDSPLHF.

J is TRBJ2-7 and V is TRBV10-3; the D is unclear. CDR3 length equals 14 residues. Trimming removed 3 bases from V and 6 bases from J, with 15 bases in between. Per the germline V gene, CDR1 is ENHRY and CDR2 is SYGVKD. The CDR3 coding sequence is TGTGCCATCAGTGATAAAGGATTTGCGGCCGAGCAGTACTTC. Translated: CAISDKGFAAEQYF.

The CDR3, as DNA: TGTGCCTCCCGACTAGCGGGAGGAACAGATACGCAGTATTTT. The encoded protein is CASRLAGGTDTQYF. The chain couples TRBV30 to TRBJ2-3; 13 bases are shared with TRBD2. The trim removed 7 bases at V and 3 bases at J, leaving 4 bases unmatched. CDR1 is GTSNPN, CDR2 SVGIG, per germline (reference sequence). This CDR3 is 14 amino acids long.

V gene TRBV6-5 combines with J gene TRBJ1-1, with TRBD1 matching over 7 bases. CDR3 length: 12 amino acids. The trim removed 7 bases at V and 5 bases at J, leaving 4 bases unmatched. Germline V gives CDR1 MNHEY, CDR2 SVGAGI. CDR3 residues: CASTPGGTEAFF. The CDR3 DNA reads TGTGCCAGCACCCCAGGGGGGACTGAAGCTTTCTTT.

V gene TRBV9 combines with J gene TRBJ2-5; the D gene is possibly TRBD2 (6 bases). The CDR3 runs 15 residues. V lost 2 bases and J lost 5, with 16 bases in between. Looked up from germline, CDR1 is SGDLS and CDR2 is YYNGEE. CDR3 region: CASSVTGVRDETQYF. The CDR3 DNA reads as TGTGCCAGCAGCGTCACGGGGGTTAGGGACGAGACCCAGTACTTC.

The V gene is TRBV2, the J gene TRBJ1-2; perhaps TRBD1 as D (5 bases). The V end lost 5 bases, the J end lost 0 bases, and 10 bases lay between the germline ends. The CDR3 has 14 amino acids. Germline V lookup: CDR1 SNHLY, CDR2 FYNNEI. The CDR3 region has the DNA TGTGCCAGCAGTACGGGACTAGCTAACTATGGCTACACCTTC. Amino acids: CASSTGLANYGYTF.

The chain carries TRBV4-1 and TRBJ2-3, with 13 bases identical to TRBD2. The trim removed 2 bases at V and 2 bases at J, leaving 4 bases unmatched. The CDR3 is 17 residues long. The germline CDR1 and CDR2 sequences are MGHRA and YSYEKL. DNA of the CDR3: TGCGCCAGCAGCCAAAGACTAGCGGGAGGCCCCACAGATACGCAGTATTTT. Its translation is CASSQRLAGGPTDTQYF.

The chain employs TRBV5-1 and TRBJ1-2; possibly TRBD1 for D (6 bases). Germline-derived CDR1 and CDR2 are SGHRS and YFSETQ. The CDR3 is 13 residues long. Trimming left V 1 base short and J 8 bases short, with 12 bases between. CDR3 bases: TGCGCCAGCAGCTTGAGCAGGGGAGCGGGCTACACCTTC. Its translation is CASSLSRGAGYTF. Combining the CDR3 with reference TRBV5-1 and TRBJ1-2 gives the whole variable domain KAGVTQTPRYLIKTRGQQVTLSCSPISGHRSVSWYQQTPGQGLQFLFEYFSETQRNKGNFPGRFSGRQFSNSRSEMNVSTLELGDSALYLCASSLSRGAGYTFGSGTRLTVV.

This clone has only one observation. The rearrangement links TRBV9 to TRBJ1-1, with D unclear. Germline V lookup: CDR1 SGDLS, CDR2 YYNGEE. The length of the CDR3 is 16 residues. Trimming removed 0 bases from V and 5 bases from J, with 17 bases in between. CDR3 region: CASSVEVTISGTEAFF. The CDR3 nucleotides read TGTGCCAGCAGCGTAGAGGTCACAATATCGGGGACTGAAGCTTTCTTT.

This chain connects TRBV18 to TRBJ1-2; tentatively, D is TRBD1 (5 bases). V shed 3 bases and J shed 0 bases, with 17 bases lying between them. Per germline, CDR1 KGHSH and CDR2 LQKENI. The length of the CDR3 is 17 residues. Written as DNA, the CDR3 is TGTGCCAGCTCACCGGACTCGGCCCGACAGTCTAACTATGGCTACACCTTC. Its protein is CASSPDSARQSNYGYTF.

CDR3 sequence (DNA): TGTGCCACCAGCAGGTCAGGGGCGGCGGTCTACGAGCAGTACTTC. The encoded protein is CATSRSGAAVYEQYF. The V and J genes are TRBV15 and TRBJ2-7; a possible D gene is TRBD1 (6 bases). Trimming left V 3 bases short and J 3 bases short, with 15 bases between. CDR1 is LNHNV, CDR2 YYDKDF, per germline (reference sequence). This CDR3 is 15 amino acids long.

The chain joins TRBV19 to TRBJ2-4; no clear D. CDR1 and CDR2 (germline): LNHDA, SQIVND (reference sequence). Trimming removed 0 bases from V and 5 bases from J, with 5 bases in between. This CDR3 region has 13 residues. CDR3 coding DNA: TGTGCCAGTAGTATAGATGGGCAAAACATTCAGTACTTC. Translation: CASSIDGQNIQYF.

This chain links TRBV4-1 with TRBJ1-4; 8 bases align to TRBD1. CDR1 and CDR2 (germline): MGHRA, YSYEKL. The J segment lost 8 bases and the V segment lost 5 bases, leaving 10 bases of the junction unmatched. The CDR3 has 15 amino acids. The CDR3 region has the DNA TGCGCCAGCAGCGGGAAGGACAGGGTGAACGAAAAACTGTTTTTT. Translation: CASSGKDRVNEKLFF.

This sequence joins TRBV29-1 and TRBJ2-3; TRBD2 is a possible D gene (6 bases). This CDR3 is built from 14 residues. V was pared by 2 bases and J by 2 bases, with 11 bases between. Looked up from germline, CDR1 is SQVTM and CDR2 is ANQGSEA. CDR3 nucleotide sequence: TGCAGCGTTGAAAGGCGGGGTGCCACAGATACGCAGTATTTT. It encodes CSVERRGATDTQYF.

CDR3 sequence reads: CASSESFRGTGTFYEQYF. CDR3 DNA: TGCGCCAGCAGTGAGTCGTTCCGGGGGACGGGAACATTCTACGAGCAGTACTTC. The chain recombines TRBV10-1 with TRBJ2-7; D possibly corresponds to TRBD2 (6 bases). The CDR3 sequence is 18 residues long. From germline, CDR1 is WNHNN and CDR2 SYGVQD (reference sequence). Trimming removed 0 bases at V and 3 bases at J, with 21 bases between.

This clone was observed a few times. The J gene is TRBJ2-7, the V gene TRBV9; D remains ambiguous. From germline, CDR1 is SGDLS and CDR2 YYNGEE. V lost 0 bases and J lost 3, with 7 bases in between. There are 13 residues in the CDR3. The CDR3: CASSVAVGYEQYF. CDR3 sequence (DNA): TGTGCCAGCAGCGTAGCTGTTGGCTACGAGCAGTACTTC.

V gene TRBV21-1 combines with J gene TRBJ1-1. TRBV21-1 is termed a pseudogene. CDR3 size: 12 residues. For the CDR3, the DNA is TGTGCCAGCAGAGCCTCGAACACTGAAGCTTTCTTT. Its protein is CASRASNTEAFF.